The clone carrying this TCR beta chain has ten or more counts. Its cognate antigen is unknown. MiXCR, applied by TCRdb to the reads, yields one record per CDR3 protein. This sample has hundreds of thousands of distinct CDR3 sequences; 15% to 20% occur once, and the top ten carry about 12%. Trimming removed 6 bases at V and 2 bases at J, with 8 bases between. The CDR3 runs 12 residues. CDR1 MDHEN and CDR2 SYDVKM come from the germline V gene. This sample was taken from a study of T cell repertoires in cytomegalovirus infection. At the level of the study: Through public TCR beta signatures, both CMV infection and matching HLA type were indicated.

Study conclusions and caveats: Using cumulative public TCR beta family frequency, the authors identified those who carried CMV together with the relevant HLA. Across the ex vivo response, the dominant clonotypes were HLA-C-restricted CMV-specific TCR beta clonotypes.

The V and J genes are TRBV28 and TRBJ2-7; the D is unclear. The specimen sequenced was PBMCs. This TCR came from a human donor in good health (CMV status not recorded). Some clones in this sample may be carry-over from other donors' samples. The CDR3 region is CASSTPTYEQYF. The CDR3 bases are TGTGCCAGCAGCACCCCTACCTACGAGCAGTACTTC.